These T cell receptor beta chains were read from a single sample in a study of shared clonotypes between healthy human individuals. Profiled with immunoSEQ multiplex PCR; TCRdb holds only in-frame clones, not every one. The table has over a million clones, around three quarters seen once. The sequencing input was memory CD4+ T cells from PBMCs. The receptors come from a man aged 18 to 29 in good health. Some clones in this sample may be carry-over from other donors' samples. Each CDR3 is given with its conserved first and last residue. Fields, in order: clone size, J gene, V gene, D gene, CDR3 DNA, CDR3 protein. A D gene is named only where the DNA matches it firmly. Only some rows state a clone size, as once, few, many or a class for expanded clones.

clone_size: -
j_call: TRBJ1-1
v_call: TRBV6-6
d_call: -
cdr3_nt: TGTGCCAGCAGTTCAGGTAGCGGCACTGAAGCTTTCTTT
cdr3_aa: CASSSGSGTEAFF

clone_size: -
j_call: TRBJ2-7
v_call: TRBV9
d_call: TRBD1
cdr3_nt: TGTGCCAGCAGCCCCGACCCGACAGGGAGACGAGACGAGCAGTACTTC
cdr3_aa: CASSPDPTGRRDEQYF

clone_size: -
j_call: TRBJ2-5
v_call: TRBV5-4
d_call: TRBD1
cdr3_nt: TGTGCCAGCAGCGGAAACAGGGGGCAAGAGACCCAGTACTTC
cdr3_aa: CASSGNRGQETQYF

clone_size: -
j_call: TRBJ1-6
v_call: TRBV7-3
d_call: TRBD1
cdr3_nt: TGTGCCAGCAGCTTACACAGGGGATACAATTCACCCCTCCACTTT
cdr3_aa: CASSLHRGYNSPLHF

clone_size: -
j_call: TRBJ1-3
v_call: TRBV15
d_call: -
cdr3_nt: TGTGCCACCAGCAGAGATCGAGGGAACACCATATATTTT
cdr3_aa: CATSRDRGNTIYF

clone_size: once
j_call: TRBJ1-1
v_call: TRBV19
d_call: -
cdr3_nt: TGTGCCAGAAATAGACAGGCGAACACTGAAGCTTTCTTT
cdr3_aa: CARNRQANTEAFF

clone_size: -
j_call: TRBJ1-2
v_call: TRBV18
d_call: -
cdr3_nt: TGTGCCAGCTCCCCGACCCTTGAGGATGGCTACACCTTC
cdr3_aa: CASSPTLEDGYTF

clone_size: -
j_call: TRBJ2-1
v_call: TRBV27
d_call: -
cdr3_nt: TGTGCCAGCAGTTTATTAGGGTCTAACAATGAGCAGTTCTTC
cdr3_aa: CASSLLGSNNEQFF

clone_size: -
j_call: TRBJ2-1
v_call: TRBV9
d_call: -
cdr3_nt: TGTGCCAGCAGTCCACGCAGGGTGGACTACAATGAGCAGTTCTTC
cdr3_aa: CASSPRRVDYNEQFF

clone_size: -
j_call: TRBJ2-7
v_call: TRBV2
d_call: TRBD2
cdr3_nt: TGTGCCAGCAGGGTGACTAGCGGAAGCTCCTACGAGCAGTACTTC
cdr3_aa: CASRVTSGSSYEQYF

clone_size: -
j_call: TRBJ2-7
v_call: TRBV10-2
d_call: TRBD1
cdr3_nt: TGCGCCAGCAGTGCGGCCAAAACAGGGGGGAGGTACGAGCAGTACTTC
cdr3_aa: CASSAAKTGGRYEQYF

clone_size: -
j_call: TRBJ2-7
v_call: TRBV27
d_call: TRBD2
cdr3_nt: TGTGCCAGCAGTACAAATGGGATTAGCGGGAGCGCCTACGAGCAGTACTTC
cdr3_aa: CASSTNGISGSAYEQYF

clone_size: -
j_call: TRBJ2-3
v_call: TRBV9
d_call: -
cdr3_nt: TGTGCCAGCAGCGTGGGGGTCCGCACAGATACGCAGTATTTT
cdr3_aa: CASSVGVRTDTQYF